This TCR beta chain was found in a study of vaccination effects on CD4 cells after COVID-19. Study-level points and caveats: There were few convalescent patients in the study and no early post-infection timepoints.

This clone has only a few counts. Its antigen is not known. In germline, CDR1 is LNHNV, CDR2 YYDKDF (reference sequence). V lost 2 bases and J lost 5, with 12 bases in between. This CDR3 has 14 amino acids. Measured with immunoSEQ multiplex PCR; TCRdb has only the in-frame clones, and not every one. The sample consists of around 50,000 clones, approximately 73% of them appearing once. Antigen-specific CD4+ T cells were expanded with viral peptide pools in the ViraFEST assay before sequencing. Subsequent to less than 13 days of culture, CD4+ T cells were isolated. Infection with SARS-CoV-2 occurred in the person between March and December 2020, and PCR confirmed it. Cells had half their medium changed to IL-2 medium on days 3 and 7.

The rearrangement links TRBV15 to TRBJ2-5, with D possibly being TRBD1 (6 bases). The input for sequencing was CD4+ T cells from PBMCs cultured with HIV peptides, taken before COVID-19 vaccination. The subset is: HIV-1 Nef peptide pool negative control/reference culture. The receptor was isolated from a human donor who had a prior SARS-CoV-2 infection. CDR3 in amino acids: CATSRTDSWETQYF. CDR3 nucleotide sequence: TGTGCCACCAGCAGAACGGACAGTTGGGAGACCCAGTACTTC.